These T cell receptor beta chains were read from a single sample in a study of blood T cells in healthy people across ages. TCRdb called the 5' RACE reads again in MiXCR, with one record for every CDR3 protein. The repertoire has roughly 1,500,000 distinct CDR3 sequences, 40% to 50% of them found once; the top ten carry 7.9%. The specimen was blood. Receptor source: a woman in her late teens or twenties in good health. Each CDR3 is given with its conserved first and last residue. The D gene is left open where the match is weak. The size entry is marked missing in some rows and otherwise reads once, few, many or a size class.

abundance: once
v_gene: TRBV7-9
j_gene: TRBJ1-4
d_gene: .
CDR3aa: CASSSDTATNEKLFF
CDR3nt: TGTGCCAGCAGCTCCGACACCGCAACTAATGAAAAACTGTTTTTT

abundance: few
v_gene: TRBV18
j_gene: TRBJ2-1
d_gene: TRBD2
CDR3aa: CASSRTSGVSYNEQFF
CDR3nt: TGTGCCAGCAGTCGGACTAGCGGGGTCTCCTACAATGAGCAGTTCTTC

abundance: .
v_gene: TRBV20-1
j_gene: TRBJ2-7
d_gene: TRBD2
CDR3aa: CSGLAGGNSYEQYF
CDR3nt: TGCAGTGGGTTAGCGGGAGGAAACTCCTACGAGCAGTACTTC

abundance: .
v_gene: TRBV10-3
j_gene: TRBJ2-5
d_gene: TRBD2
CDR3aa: CAISESGVAGLGEQYF
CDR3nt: TGTGCCATCAGTGAGAGTGGAGTAGCGGGGTTGGGTGAGCAGTACTTC

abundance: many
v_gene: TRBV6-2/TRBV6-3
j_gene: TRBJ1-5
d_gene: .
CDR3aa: CASRDSNQPQHF
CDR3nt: TGTGCCAGCAGGGATAGCAATCAGCCCCAGCATTTT

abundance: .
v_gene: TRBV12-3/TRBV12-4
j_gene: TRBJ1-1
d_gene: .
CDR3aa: CASSTRGGRAANTEAFF
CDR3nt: TGTGCCAGCAGTACCCGCGGGGGCAGGGCGGCGAACACTGAAGCTTTCTTT

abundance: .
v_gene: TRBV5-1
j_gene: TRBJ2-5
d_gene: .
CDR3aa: CASSPGGSVQETQYF
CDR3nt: TGCGCCAGCAGCCCCGGGGGTAGCGTCCAAGAGACCCAGTACTTC

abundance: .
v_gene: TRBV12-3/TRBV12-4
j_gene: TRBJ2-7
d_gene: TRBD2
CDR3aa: CASSFGSGDVDEQYF
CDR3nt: TGTGCCAGCAGTTTCGGGAGCGGGGATGTAGACGAGCAGTACTTC

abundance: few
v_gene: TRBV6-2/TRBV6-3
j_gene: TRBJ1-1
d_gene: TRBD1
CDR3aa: CASIGGTGVWSTEAFF
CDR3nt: TGTGCCAGCATCGGGGGGACAGGGGTTTGGAGCACTGAAGCTTTCTTT

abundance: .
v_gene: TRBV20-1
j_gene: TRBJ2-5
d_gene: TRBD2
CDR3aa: CSARALAGGLSYNEQYF
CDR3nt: TGCAGTGCTAGAGCTCTAGCGGGAGGGTTATCCTACAATGAGCAGTACTTC

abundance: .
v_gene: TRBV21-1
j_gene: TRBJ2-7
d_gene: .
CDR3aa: CASSNSWEWGYEQYF
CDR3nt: TGTGCCAGCAGCAATTCTTGGGAGTGGGGCTACGAGCAGTACTTC

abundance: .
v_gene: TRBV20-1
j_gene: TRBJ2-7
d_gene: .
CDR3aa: CSARAIPSKAATYEQYF
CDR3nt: TGCAGTGCTAGAGCAATCCCCAGTAAGGCAGCTACCTACGAGCAGTACTTC

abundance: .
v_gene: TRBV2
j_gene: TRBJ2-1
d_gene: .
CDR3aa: CASSEERYNEQFF
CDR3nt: TGTGCCAGCAGTGAAGAGAGATACAATGAGCAGTTCTTC

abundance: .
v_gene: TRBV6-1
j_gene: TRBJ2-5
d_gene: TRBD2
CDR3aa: CASSVAGAVLTETQYF
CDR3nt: TGTGCCAGCAGTGTAGCGGGGGCAGTTTTGACGGAGACCCAGTACTTC

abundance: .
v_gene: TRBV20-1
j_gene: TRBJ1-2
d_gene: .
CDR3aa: CSASDVRPRTNYGYTF
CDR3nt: TGCAGTGCTAGTGACGTCCGTCCACGGACTAACTATGGCTACACCTTC

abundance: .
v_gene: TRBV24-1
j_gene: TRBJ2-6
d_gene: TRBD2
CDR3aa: CATSDPSGGASGANVLTF
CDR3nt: TGTGCCACCAGTGACCCTAGCGGGGGGGCTTCAGGGGCCAACGTCCTGACTTTC

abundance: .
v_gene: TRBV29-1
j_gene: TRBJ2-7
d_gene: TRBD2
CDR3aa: CSASTSGGTTYEQYF
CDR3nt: TGCAGCGCATCGACTAGCGGGGGGACCACCTACGAGCAGTACTTC

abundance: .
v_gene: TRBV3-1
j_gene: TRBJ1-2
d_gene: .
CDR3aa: CASSQDWTRGYTF
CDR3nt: TGTGCCAGCAGCCAAGATTGGACAAGGGGCTACACCTTC

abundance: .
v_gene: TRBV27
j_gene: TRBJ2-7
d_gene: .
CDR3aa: CASSLRVAYEQYF
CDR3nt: TGTGCCAGCAGTTTAAGAGTTGCCTACGAGCAGTACTTC

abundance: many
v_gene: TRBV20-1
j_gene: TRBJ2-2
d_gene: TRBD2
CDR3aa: CSARLAGYTGELFF
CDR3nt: TGCAGTGCTAGACTAGCGGGGTACACCGGGGAGCTGTTTTTT

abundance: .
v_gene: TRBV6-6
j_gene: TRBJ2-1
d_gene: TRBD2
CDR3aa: CASIKTSGGRGNEQFF
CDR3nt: TGTGCCAGCATCAAAACTTCGGGGGGGCGGGGCAATGAGCAGTTCTTC

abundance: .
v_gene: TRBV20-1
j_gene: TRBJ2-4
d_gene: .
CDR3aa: CSASPRQETPYF
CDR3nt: TGCAGTGCTAGCCCCCGACAGGAGACCCCGTACTTC

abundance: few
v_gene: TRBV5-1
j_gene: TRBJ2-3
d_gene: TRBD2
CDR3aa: CASSPPAGVTDTQYF
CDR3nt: TGCGCCAGCAGCCCCCCAGCGGGGGTCACAGATACGCAGTATTTT

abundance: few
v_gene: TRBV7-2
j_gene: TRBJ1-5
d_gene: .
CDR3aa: CASSLGRQINQPQHF
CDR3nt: TGTGCCAGCAGCTTAGGCCGGCAGATCAATCAGCCCCAGCATTTT

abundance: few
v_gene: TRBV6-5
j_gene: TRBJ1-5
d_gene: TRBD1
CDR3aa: CASSPDGQGNQPQHF
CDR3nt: TGTGCCAGCAGTCCGGACGGACAGGGCAATCAGCCCCAGCATTTT

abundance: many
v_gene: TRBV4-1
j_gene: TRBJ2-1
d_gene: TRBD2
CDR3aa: CASSQDPSGGWNEQFF
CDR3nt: TGCGCCAGCAGCCAAGATCCTAGCGGGGGTTGGAATGAGCAGTTCTTC

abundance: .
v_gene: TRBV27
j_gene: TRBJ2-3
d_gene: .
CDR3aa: CASSPSDLHTDTQYF
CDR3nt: TGTGCCAGCAGTCCGTCGGATTTACACACAGATACGCAGTATTTT

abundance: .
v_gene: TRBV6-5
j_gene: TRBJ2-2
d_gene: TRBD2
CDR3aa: CASSTGTTTPELFF
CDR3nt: TGTGCCAGCAGTACCGGGACTACAACTCCGGAGCTGTTTTTT

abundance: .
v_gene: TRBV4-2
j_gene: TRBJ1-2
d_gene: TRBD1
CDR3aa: CASSQAGQLTYGYTF
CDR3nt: TGTGCCAGCAGCCAAGCGGGACAGCTTACCTATGGCTACACCTTC

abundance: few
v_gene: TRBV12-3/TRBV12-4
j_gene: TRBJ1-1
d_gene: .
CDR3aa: CASSLAGASEAFF
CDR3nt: TGTGCCAGCAGTTTAGCCGGGGCCAGTGAAGCTTTCTTT

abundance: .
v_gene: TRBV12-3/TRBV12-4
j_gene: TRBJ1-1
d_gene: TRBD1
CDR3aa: CASTPGTGGGTEAFF
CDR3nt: TGTGCCAGCACCCCCGGGACAGGGGGAGGGACTGAAGCTTTCTTT

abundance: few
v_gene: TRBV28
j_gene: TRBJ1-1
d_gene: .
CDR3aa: CASSFKYTEAFF
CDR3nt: TGTGCCAGCAGTTTTAAGTACACTGAAGCTTTCTTT

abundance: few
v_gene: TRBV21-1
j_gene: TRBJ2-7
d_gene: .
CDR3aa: CASSKSNRERYEQYF
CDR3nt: TGTGCCAGCAGCAAATCAAACAGGGAGAGGTACGAGCAGTACTTC

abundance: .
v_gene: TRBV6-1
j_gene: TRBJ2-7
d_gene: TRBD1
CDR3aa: CARRDRHYEQYF
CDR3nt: TGTGCCAGGAGGGACAGGCACTACGAGCAGTACTTC

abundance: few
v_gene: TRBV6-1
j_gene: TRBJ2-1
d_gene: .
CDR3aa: CASRRDWGQFF
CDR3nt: TGTGCCAGCAGAAGAGACTGGGGCCAGTTCTTC

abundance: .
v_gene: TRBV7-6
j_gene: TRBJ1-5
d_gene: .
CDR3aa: CASSLPGAVPYDNQPQHF
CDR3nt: TGTGCCAGCAGCTTACCGGGCGCGGTCCCTTACGATAATCAGCCCCAGCATTTT

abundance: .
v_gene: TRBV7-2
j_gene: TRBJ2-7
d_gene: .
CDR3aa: CASSPGRAASYEQYF
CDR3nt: TGTGCCAGCAGCCCGGGGCGAGCGGCCTCCTACGAGCAGTACTTC

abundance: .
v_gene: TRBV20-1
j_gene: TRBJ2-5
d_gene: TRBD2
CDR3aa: CSAKLAGGWNNEQYF
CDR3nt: TGCAGTGCTAAGCTAGCGGGAGGGTGGAACAATGAGCAGTACTTC

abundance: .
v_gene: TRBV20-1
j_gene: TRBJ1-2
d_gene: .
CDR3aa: CSAPREVPDYGYTF
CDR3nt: TGCAGTGCTCCGCGAGAGGTCCCTGACTATGGCTACACCTTC

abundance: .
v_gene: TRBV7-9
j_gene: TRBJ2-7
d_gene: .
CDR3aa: CAISLSTSYEQYF
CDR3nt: TGTGCCATCAGCCTTAGTACTTCCTACGAGCAGTACTTC

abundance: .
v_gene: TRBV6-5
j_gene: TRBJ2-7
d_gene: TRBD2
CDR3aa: CASSYYSSGRDNEQYF
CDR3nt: TGTGCCAGCAGTTACTATTCTAGCGGGAGGGACAATGAGCAGTACTTC

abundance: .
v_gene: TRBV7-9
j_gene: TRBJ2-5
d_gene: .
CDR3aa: CASSLPSLNEQYF
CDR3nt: TGTGCCAGCAGCTTACCCTCACTCAATGAGCAGTACTTC

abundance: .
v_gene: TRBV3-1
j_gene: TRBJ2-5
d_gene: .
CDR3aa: CASSHLTVSREAQYF
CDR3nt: TGTGCCAGCAGCCACCTGACAGTTTCAAGAGAAGCCCAGTACTTC

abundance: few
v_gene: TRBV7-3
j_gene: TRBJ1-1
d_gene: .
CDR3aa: CASSLTPKGAGRLNTEAFF
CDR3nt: TGTGCCAGCAGCTTAACCCCAAAGGGTGCAGGAAGGTTGAACACTGAAGCTTTCTTT

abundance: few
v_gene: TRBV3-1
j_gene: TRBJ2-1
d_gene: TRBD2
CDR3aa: CASSQVSGSGEQFF
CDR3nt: TGTGCCAGCAGCCAAGTTAGCGGGAGCGGTGAGCAGTTCTTC

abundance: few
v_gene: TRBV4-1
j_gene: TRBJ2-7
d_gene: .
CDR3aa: CASSQALPATASYNEQYF
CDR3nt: TGCGCCAGCAGCCAAGCTCTCCCGGCTACCGCCTCCTACAATGAGCAGTACTTC